This T cell receptor (beta chain) appears in the sequencing data of a study of tumor-infiltrating lymphocytes in primary liver carcinoma. Study information: Staging placed the tumors at T1-T3 N0M0, and they measured about 4.2 to 10 cm across. Study results and limitations: Tumor-adjacent and tumor-blood pairs overlapped less than tumor region pairs did. Relative to blood, tumors carried a significantly larger fraction of the repertoire in their top 250 clones (p = 0.039).

As to this clonotype: Its target is not known. At one of its ends the junction is not consistent with the germline gene, which may arise from a read error.

Without any cell sorting, about 19-31 mg of bulk tissue yielded co-extracted RNA and DNA. Treatment-naive at the time, the patients had chronic HBV infection. From 500 ng of total RNA, TCR beta-specific cDNA was reverse-transcribed using a constant-region primer. Researchers made the TCR beta libraries by running three nested multiplex PCR rounds with slightly modified ARM-PCR. The first two PCR rounds, roughly 10 cycles each, used TRBV1-TRBV30 forward primers and a C-beta reverse primer. MiXCR was run by TCRdb on the multiplex PCR reads, yielding one entry per CDR3 protein. The sample yields 90,000 to 100,000 distinct CDR3 sequences, about 70% seen once. The CDR3 loop spans 13 amino acids. Germline V CDR1 and CDR2: SEHNR, FQNEAQ (reference sequence).

The sample comprised liver tumor tissue from sampling region 5. Subset described: tumor region T5, tumor centre. This chain uses TRBV7-9 with TRBJ1-2, with unresolved D. This TCR came from a woman between 55 and 75 years old with primary liver carcinoma and hepatitis B virus infection. The CDR3 loop reads CASTPGLHYGYIF. DNA of the CDR3: TGTGCCAGCACCCCCGGGTTGCACTATGGCTACATCTTC.